This passage covers 25 T cell receptor beta chains from one sample sequenced in a study of blood T cell repertoires in COVID-19. Profiling relied on immunoSEQ multiplex PCR, and the TCRdb table lists in-frame clones only, not all of them. Counted here are roughly 95,000 clones, about nine tenths occurring once; the ten biggest clones make up approximately 4.1%. Sequenced sample: peripheral blood. All receptors come from a woman aged 45 to 65 in a cohort sampled during active COVID-19.

The rearrangement links TRBV7-4 to TRBJ2-7; D is unresolved. The CDR3 length is 15 residues. Looked up from germline, CDR1 is SGHVT and CDR2 is SQSDAQ. Trimming took 2 bases from V and 3 from J, leaving 14 bases between them. The CDR3 is CASSLCIRRVYEQYF. The DNA for the CDR3 is TGTGCCAGCAGCTTATGTATAAGGAGAGTCTACGAGCAGTACTTC.

J is TRBJ1-5 and V is TRBV12-3 or TRBV12-4; D is undetermined. Trimming removed 2 bases from V and 7 bases from J, with 9 bases in between. This CDR3 is 13 amino acids long. The CDR3 protein is CASSLHYNQPQHF. The CDR3 DNA is TGTGCCAGCAGTTTACATTACAACCAGCCCCAGCATTTT.

V is TRBV5-1 and J is TRBJ2-3; 8 bases align to TRBD1. Trimming cost V 4 bases and J 2 bases; bases outside gene matches: 9. This CDR3 region has 16 residues. The germline V gene has CDR1 SGHRS and CDR2 YFSETQ. This chain's CDR3 is CASSLGTGTFTDTQYF. The DNA for the CDR3 is TGCGCCAGCAGCCTAGGGACAGGAACATTCACAGATACGCAGTATTTT. The full variable domain, rest sourced from reference TRBV5-1 and TRBJ2-3, is KAGVTQTPRYLIKTRGQQVTLSCSPISGHRSVSWYQQTPGQGLQFLFEYFSETQRNKGNFPGRFSGRQFSNSRSEMNVSTLELGDSALYLCASSLGTGTFTDTQYFGPGTRLTVL.

The rearrangement links TRBV13 to TRBJ1-3; D not certain. CDR3 length: 14 amino acids. From germline, CDR1 is PRHDT and CDR2 FYEKMQ (reference sequence). Trimming stripped 5 bases from V and 0 bases from J, with 8 bases between. CDR3 sequence (DNA): TGTGCCAGCAGCCCAGAAAACTCTGGAAACACCATATATTTT. Translation: CASSPENSGNTIYF.

The chain has TRBV6-5 and TRBJ2-7; 8 bases match TRBD1. The junction had 3 bases not matched to a gene; V was cut back by 7 bases and J by 1 base. CDR1 is MNHEY and CDR2 is SVGAGI in the germline V gene. The CDR3 runs 13 residues. CDR3 DNA sequence: TGTGCCAGCAAACGGACAGGGTCCTACGAGCAGTACTTC. Amino acids: CASKRTGSYEQYF.

The chain combines TRBV7-9 with TRBJ2-1; 9 nucleotides align to TRBD2. V lost 1 base to trimming and J lost 6 bases; unmatched junction nucleotides: 7. Germline loops: CDR1 SEHNR, CDR2 FQNEAQ (reference sequence). This CDR3 has 16 residues. DNA for the CDR3: TGTGCCAGCAGCTTAGGTCACGGACTAGCGATCAATGAGCAGTTCTTC. Amino acid sequence: CASSLGHGLAINEQFF.

The rearrangement uses TRBV12-3 or TRBV12-4 and TRBJ1-1; possibly TRBD1 for D (5 bases). This CDR3 comprises 12 residues. Trimming took off 5 bases at V and 6 bases at J, with 10 bases between the two ends. CDR3 region: CASSLIRAEAFF. CDR3 sequence (DNA): TGTGCCAGCAGTCTTATCAGGGCTGAAGCTTTCTTT.

The CDR3 region has the DNA TGTGCCACCTTCGGGGGGACCCCAAGCAATCAGCCCCAGCATTTT. It encodes CATFGGTPSNQPQHF. J is TRBJ1-5 and V is TRBV28; D might be TRBD1 (5 bases). There are 15 residues in the CDR3. Germline values: CDR1 MDHEN, CDR2 SYDVKM. V dropped 10 bases and J dropped 1 base, with 17 bases sitting between them.

J is TRBJ1-1 and V is TRBV19, with 8 nucleotides matching TRBD1. The CDR3 extends over 14 amino acids. The germline V gene has CDR1 LNHDA and CDR2 SQIVND (reference sequence). Trimming cost V 5 bases and J 5 bases; bases outside gene matches: 7. Here the CDR3 reads CASSHQGANTEAFF. CDR3 nucleotides: TGTGCCAGTAGTCATCAGGGGGCTAATACTGAAGCTTTCTTT.

This chain joins TRBV7-6 and TRBJ2-5; D unclear. Germline CDR1 reads SGHVS; CDR2 reads FNYEAQ. V lost 4 bases, J lost 2 bases, and 14 bases lay in between. This CDR3 region has 15 residues. Written as DNA, the CDR3 is TGTGCCAGCAGCTCGCAGAGGATGGTTCAAGAGACCCAGTACTTC. Translating it yields CASSSQRMVQETQYF.

The CDR3, as DNA: TGTGCCAGCAGTTTGATTAGTCGGGACAATGAGCAGTTCTTC. The encoded protein is CASSLISRDNEQFF. This rearrangement joins TRBV27 to TRBJ2-1; D unclear. Per germline, CDR1 MNHEY and CDR2 SMNVEV (reference sequence). The V and J ends lost 3 bases and 5 bases respectively, with 11 bases between them. The CDR3 runs 14 residues.

The chain joins TRBV5-4 to TRBJ2-7, with no clear D. There are 13 residues in the CDR3. Germline CDR1 and CDR2: SGHNT and YYREEE (reference sequence). The V end lost 4 bases, the J end lost 7 bases, and 15 bases lay between the germline ends. The CDR3 DNA sequence: TGTGCCAGCAGCCACCTTGGAGTAGAGGAGCAGTACTTC. It codes for CASSHLGVEEQYF.

The V and J genes are TRBV15 and TRBJ1-5; TRBD1 might be the D (5 bases). This CDR3 has 15 amino acids. Trimming took off 0 bases at V and 4 bases at J, with 10 bases between the two ends. Germline CDR1 is LNHNV and CDR2 is YYDKDF (reference sequence). Here the CDR3 reads CATSRESRGNQPQHF. The CDR3 DNA reads TGTGCCACCAGCAGAGAATCCCGGGGGAATCAGCCCCAGCATTTT.

V usage is TRBV7-8 and J usage is TRBJ2-5; 11 bases map to TRBD2. The CDR3 has 16 residues. Germline CDR1 is SGHVS and CDR2 is FQNEAQ. Trimming removed 7 bases from V and 2 bases from J; junction bases left unmatched: 9. The CDR3 loop reads CASTLRASGGQETQYF. In DNA form, the CDR3 reads TGTGCCAGCACCTTGAGGGCTAGCGGGGGGCAAGAGACCCAGTACTTC.

J is TRBJ1-4 and V is TRBV4-1; D unresolved. CDR3 size: 16 residues. V lost 1 base and J 0 bases, leaving 9 bases between the germline ends. Germline values: CDR1 MGHRA, CDR2 YSYEKL. Written as DNA, the CDR3 is TGCGCCAGCAGCCAAGGAGGGCGTGCAACTAATGAAAAACTGTTTTTT. This codes for CASSQGGRATNEKLFF.

This chain uses TRBV20-1 with TRBJ2-3, with 9 bases identical to TRBD2. The CDR3 is 14 residues long. Unmatched junction bases numbered 7, after V lost 3 bases and J lost 6 bases. Germline CDR1 and CDR2: DFQATT and SNEGSKA (reference sequence). The CDR3 spells CSASYAGGFDTQYF. In nucleotides, the CDR3 is TGCAGTGCTAGTTACGCGGGGGGGTTCGATACGCAGTATTTT.

V gene TRBV19 combines with J gene TRBJ1-1; 7 nucleotides agree with TRBD1. CDR3 length: 14 residues. Germline values: CDR1 LNHDA, CDR2 SQIVND (reference sequence). Germline trimming cut 7 bases from V and 2 bases from J; bases unmatched to any gene: 7. CDR3 sequence (DNA): TGTGCCAGTATCTTGACAGGGAGAAACACTGAAGCTTTCTTT. Amino acids: CASILTGRNTEAFF.

The chain recombines TRBV12-3 or TRBV12-4 with TRBJ2-2; unclear D gene. With 6 bases removed from V and 6 bases from J, the gap between germline ends came to 8 bases. CDR3 length: 12 amino acids. Written as DNA, the CDR3 is TGTGCCAGCAGGCGACTTTCCGGGGAGCTGTTTTTT. Protein product: CASRRLSGELFF.

This chain connects TRBV3-1 (or the pseudogene TRBV3-2) to TRBJ2-7, with TRBD1 matching 8 bases. Germline values: CDR1 LGHDT, CDR2 YNNKEL (reference sequence). V was pared by 1 base and J by 3 bases, with 11 bases of the junction left unmatched. This CDR3 comprises 17 residues. DNA for the CDR3: TGTGCCAGCAGCCAAGCTGCCCAGGGGGCGGGCCGCTACGAGCAGTACTTC. Protein product: CASSQAAQGAGRYEQYF.

J is TRBJ2-2 and V is TRBV6-5; perhaps TRBD2 as D (6 bases). The CDR3 totals 15 residues. From germline, CDR1 is MNHEY and CDR2 SVGAGI. The V end was cut by 3 bases, the J end by 4 bases, with 12 bases between. CDR3 DNA: TGTGCCAGCAGTTATGGAGGGACCCTCACCGGGGAGCTGTTTTTT. This translates into CASSYGGTLTGELFF.

V usage is TRBV10-3 and J usage is TRBJ2-2, with a possible D match to TRBD2 (5 bases). The germline CDR1 and CDR2 sequences are ENHRY and SYGVKD. The CDR3 is 13 residues long. The V and J ends lost 11 bases and 4 bases respectively, with 14 bases between them. The CDR3 region has the DNA TGTGCCTCACAGCGGTCGGGCACCGGGGAGCTGTTTTTT. As protein: CASQRSGTGELFF.

The rearrangement links TRBV6-5 to TRBJ1-2; the D is unclear. Looked up from germline, CDR1 is MNHEY and CDR2 is SVGAGI. Trimming stripped 6 bases from V and 0 bases from J, with 14 bases between. The CDR3 is made up of 15 amino acids. The CDR3 region is CASSRESFANYGYTF. CDR3 DNA: TGTGCCAGCAGCCGGGAGTCCTTCGCTAACTATGGCTACACCTTC.

The V call is TRBV7-2, the J call TRBJ2-7; D may be TRBD2 (6 bases). Germline V CDR1 and CDR2: SGHTA, FQGNSA. The length of the CDR3 is 15 residues. V was pared by 4 bases and J by 6 bases, with 19 bases between. The CDR3 protein is CASSWRDGPRGEQYF. The CDR3 nucleotides are TGTGCCAGCAGCTGGCGGGACGGCCCACGGGGCGAGCAGTACTTC.

CDR3 in amino acids: CASSQRKTSGTYNEQFF. The DNA for the CDR3 is TGTGCCAGCAGCCAGCGTAAGACTAGCGGGACTTACAATGAGCAGTTCTTC. The V gene is TRBV4-2, the J gene TRBJ2-1, with TRBD2 identical over 11 bases. From germline, CDR1 is LGHNA and CDR2 YNFKEQ. This CDR3 region has 17 residues. V lost 3 bases, J lost 4 bases, and 8 bases stayed unmatched.

The chain links TRBV19 to TRBJ1-5, with D maybe TRBD1 (6 bases). V shed 6 bases and J shed 3 bases, with 18 bases lying between them. Germline V CDR1 and CDR2: LNHDA, SQIVND (reference sequence). The CDR3 runs 16 residues. CDR3 DNA: TGTGCCAGTAGCGAAGGGGTAAGGGGACACAATCAGCCCCAGCATTTT. Its translation: CASSEGVRGHNQPQHF.